This is a list of T cell receptor beta chains from one sample in a study of blood T cells in healthy people across ages. One entry per CDR3 protein, called by TCRdb with MiXCR from the 5' RACE reads. The sample contains around 940,000 distinct CDR3 sequences, roughly 51% of which appear only once. What was sequenced was blood. Receptors originate from a woman between 55 and 75 years old in good health. Both conserved end residues are trimmed from each CDR3. The order of the fields is V gene, CDR3 protein.

TRBV5-1 ASSWRGVAYEQY
TRBV3-1 ASSPGRGYEQY
TRBV29-1 SVAGGRAQFTDTQY
TRBV27 ASTSGYNEQF
TRBV4-1 ASSQDPERAFPYEQY
TRBV11-2 ASSGRATPNTEAF
TRBV20-1 SARDQTGLSEQF
TRBV6-2/TRBV6-3 ASSSPGLASSTDTQY
TRBV20-1 SAVPWNEQF
TRBV5-1 ASSLESGGDTQY
TRBV28 ASSPAGGSTNEKLF
TRBV5-1 ASSPANTGELF
TRBV20-1 SARESWDIEQY
TRBV7-3 ASSQPPHNEQF
TRBV12-3/TRBV12-4 ASSFPDRGSNEQF
TRBV6-6 ASQPGTRNYEQY
TRBV13 ASMDRGTSGNTGELF
TRBV20-1 SAREEAGGRYEQY
TRBV30 AWDVGQNTEAF
TRBV27 ASSLYGGGETQY
TRBV3-1 ASSPGSVFNEQF
TRBV5-1 ASSFFPGNQPQH
TRBV6-2/TRBV6-3 ASSYPRQGANEQY
TRBV29-1 SVEIEARVGQY
TRBV6-2/TRBV6-3 ASRRSRGEDEQF
TRBV12-3/TRBV12-4 ASSKTTQALETQY
TRBV12-3/TRBV12-4 ASTSRDGYT
TRBV29-1 SAGQRVETQY
TRBV4-1 ASSQPLAEQY
TRBV28 ASSLPFSKDRGLSQETQY
TRBV27 ASSSSAGDYQETQY
TRBV9 ASSPESGYEQY
TRBV4-1 ASSPSDSGYEQY
TRBV27 ASSLHRGREDTQY
TRBV2 ASSELPRAGELF
TRBV12-3/TRBV12-4 AISLGGGQPQH
TRBV4-1 ASSQHSSSYEQY
TRBV28 ASVAGMTSPLH
TRBV7-6 ASSQRTGTDTQY
TRBV9 ASSSELAGIEQY
TRBV7-9 ASSLQSSGANVLT
TRBV7-3 VSSALGQEQETQY
TRBV6-2/TRBV6-3 ASSCGVPETQY
TRBV7-8 ASSFTPTEITDTQY
TRBV11-3 ASSLDGQALDTQY
TRBV29-1 SVGSGENIQY
TRBV20-1 SASFVNPYEQF